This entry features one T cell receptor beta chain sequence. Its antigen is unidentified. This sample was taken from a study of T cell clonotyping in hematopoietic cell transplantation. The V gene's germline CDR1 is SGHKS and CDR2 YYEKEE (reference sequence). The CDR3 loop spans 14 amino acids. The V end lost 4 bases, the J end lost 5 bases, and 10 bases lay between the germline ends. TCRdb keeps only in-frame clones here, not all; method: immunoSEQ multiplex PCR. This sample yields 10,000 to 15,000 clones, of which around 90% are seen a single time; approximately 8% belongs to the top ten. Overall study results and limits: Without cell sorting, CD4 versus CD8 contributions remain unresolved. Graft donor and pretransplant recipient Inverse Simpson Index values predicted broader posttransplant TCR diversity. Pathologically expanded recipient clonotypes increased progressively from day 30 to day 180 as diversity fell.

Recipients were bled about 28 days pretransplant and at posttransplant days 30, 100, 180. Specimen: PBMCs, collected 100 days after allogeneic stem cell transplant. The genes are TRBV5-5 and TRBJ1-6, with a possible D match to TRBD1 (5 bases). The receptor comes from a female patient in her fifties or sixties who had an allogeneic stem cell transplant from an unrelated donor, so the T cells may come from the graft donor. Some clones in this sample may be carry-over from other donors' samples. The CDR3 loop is CASSPGRNNSPLHF. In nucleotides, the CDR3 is TGTGCCAGCAGCCCGGGACGGAATAATTCACCCCTCCACTTT.